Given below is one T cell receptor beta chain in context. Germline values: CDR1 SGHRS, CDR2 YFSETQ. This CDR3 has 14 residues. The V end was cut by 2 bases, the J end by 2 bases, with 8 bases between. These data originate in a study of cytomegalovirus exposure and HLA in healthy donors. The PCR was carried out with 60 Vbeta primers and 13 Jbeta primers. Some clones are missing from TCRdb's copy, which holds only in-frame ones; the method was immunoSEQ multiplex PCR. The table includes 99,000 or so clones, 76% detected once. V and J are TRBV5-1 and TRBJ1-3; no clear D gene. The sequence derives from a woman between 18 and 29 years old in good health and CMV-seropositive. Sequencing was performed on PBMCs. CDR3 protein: CASSLPSTGNTIYF. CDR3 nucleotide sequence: TGCGCCAGCAGCTTACCAAGCACTGGAAACACCATATATTTT.